This T cell receptor beta chain appears in the sequencing data of a study of T-cell reconstitution after alpha-beta-depleted transplantation in children. Molecular barcoding with unique molecular identifiers was used for the TCRbeta library. TCRdb used MiXCR to reprocess the PCR reads, holding one entry per CDR3 protein. The sample holds 500,000 or so distinct CDR3 sequences, roughly 33% seen once. V gave up 6 bases and J gave up 2 bases, with 16 bases separating them. The CDR3 spans 15 residues. This chain links TRBV12-3 or TRBV12-4 with TRBJ1-2; a weak D match, TRBD1 (6 bases). Sample: PBMCs from the stem cell graft donor, taken from the stem cell graft. The TCR sequence derives from a human donor who donated a stem cell graft to a child with aplastic anemia. In nucleotides, the CDR3 is TGTGCCAGCAGCTCTCTCGGGGGGCTAAACTATGGCTACACCTTC. Residues: CASSSLGGLNYGYTF.